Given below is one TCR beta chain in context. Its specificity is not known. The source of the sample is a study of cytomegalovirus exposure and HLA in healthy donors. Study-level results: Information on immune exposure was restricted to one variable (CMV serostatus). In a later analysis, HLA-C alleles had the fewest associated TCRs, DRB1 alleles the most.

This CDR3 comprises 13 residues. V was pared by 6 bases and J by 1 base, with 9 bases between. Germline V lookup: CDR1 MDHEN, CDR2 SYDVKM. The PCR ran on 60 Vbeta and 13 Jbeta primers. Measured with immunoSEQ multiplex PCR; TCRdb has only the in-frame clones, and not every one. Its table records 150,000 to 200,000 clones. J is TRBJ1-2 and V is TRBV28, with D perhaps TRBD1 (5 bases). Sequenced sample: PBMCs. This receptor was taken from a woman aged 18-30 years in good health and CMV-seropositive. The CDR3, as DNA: TGTGCCAGCAGCAAGGACATTAACTATGGCTACACCTTC. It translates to CASSKDINYGYTF.